This TCR beta chain was recovered during a study of T cell repertoires in cytomegalovirus infection. Study-wide points: Based on cumulative public TCR beta family frequency, carriers of CMV plus the relevant HLA were identified.

This clonotype appeared once. What it binds is not known. This CDR3 region has 13 residues. Trimming took 3 bases from V and 6 from J, leaving 10 bases between them. Germline CDR1 SGHNT, CDR2 YYREEE (reference sequence). A single record per CDR3 protein comes from TCRdb applying MiXCR to the reads. The table shows some 800,000 distinct CDR3 sequences, with 30% to 35% occurring only once. The chain is built from TRBV5-4 and TRBJ2-1, with D perhaps matching TRBD1 (5 bases). The sequence was collected from a human donor in good health (CMV status not recorded). Some clones in this sample may be carry-over from other donors' samples. The sample consisted of cultured CD8+ T cells from PBMCs, taken from culture after CMV antigen stimulation. In DNA form, the CDR3 reads TGTGCCAGCAGCTCCGCTCAGGGCAATGAGCAGTTCTTC. Its protein is CASSSAQGNEQFF.